A selection of T cell receptor beta chains follows, all from one sample in a study of PD-1 blockade in classical Hodgkin lymphoma. Using immunoSEQ multiplex PCR, the repertoire was profiled, and TCRdb retains in-frame clones only, with some absent. The table has thousands of clones, roughly 80% seen once; the top ten hold roughly 63%. The sample in question was peripheral blood mononuclear cells (PBMCs), obtained at baseline. Every receptor here comes from a human donor with classical Hodgkin lymphoma. Both conserved end residues are part of each CDR3. A D gene is named only where the DNA matches it firmly. Not every row has a clone size; where given, it reads once, few, many or a size class.

>TRBD2|TRBJ2-5|TRBV7-2|.
CASSLSGTSRETQYF
>TRBD2|TRBJ2-1|TRBV11-2|.
CASSLRPGLAEDNEQFF
>TRBD2|TRBJ2-7|TRBV6-1|.
CASSEAGLAGGEQYF
>.|TRBJ2-1|TRBV7-9|.
CASSLAGSYNEQFF
>TRBD1|TRBJ2-7|TRBV7-6|medium-sized
CASSLQGAGYEQYF
>.|TRBJ2-7|TRBV5-1|.
CASSLEGEQYF
>.|TRBJ1-1|TRBV20-1|.
CSAKGNTEAFF
>.|TRBJ2-7|TRBV6-5|.
CASRRQRADYEQYF
>TRBD1|TRBJ1-4|TRBV19|once
CASRPGGRGVTNEKLFF
>.|TRBJ1-5|TRBV19|.
CASSTSGQPQHF